This T cell receptor (beta chain) is from a study of blood T cell repertoires in COVID-19. Study at large: For recovered donors of Cohort 3, there were two negative PCRs, clearance, or symptom resolution. The analysed material was cDNA or gDNA that came from T cells, B-cell-depleted T cells, or PBMCs.

TCRdb's copy holds only in-frame clones and misses some; the assay was immunoSEQ multiplex PCR. The repertoire holds roughly 200,000 clones, approximately 87% seen once, with roughly 3.2% in the top ten. Looked up from germline, CDR1 is LGHDT and CDR2 is YNNKEL (reference sequence). V was pared by 2 bases and J by 9 bases, with 6 bases of the junction left unmatched. The CDR3 runs 14 residues. Clinical history as reported by participants underpinned cohort assignment. The source is a woman aged 50 to 60 in a cohort exposed to, infected with or recovered from COVID-19 (not recorded which). The source material was PBMCs or T cells enriched from blood (not recorded which). V and J are TRBV3-1 (or the pseudogene TRBV3-2) and TRBJ2-2; TRBD2 matches 7 bases. CDR3 amino acids: CASSQSTGGRELFF. CDR3 nucleotide sequence: TGTGCCAGCAGCCAATCTACGGGGGGACGGGAGCTGTTTTTT.